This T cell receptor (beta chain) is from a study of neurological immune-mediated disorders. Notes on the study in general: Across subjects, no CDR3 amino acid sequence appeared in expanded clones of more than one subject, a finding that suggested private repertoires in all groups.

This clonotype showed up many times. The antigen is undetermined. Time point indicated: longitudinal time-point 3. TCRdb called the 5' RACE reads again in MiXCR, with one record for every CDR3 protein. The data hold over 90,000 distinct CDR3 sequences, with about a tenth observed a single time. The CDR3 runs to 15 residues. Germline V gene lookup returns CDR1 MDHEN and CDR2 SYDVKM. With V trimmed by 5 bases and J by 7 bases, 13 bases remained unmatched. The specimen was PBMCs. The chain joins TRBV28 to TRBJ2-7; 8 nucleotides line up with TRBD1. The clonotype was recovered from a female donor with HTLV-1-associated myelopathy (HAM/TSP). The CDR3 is CASSTLRDRLYEQYF. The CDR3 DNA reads TGTGCCAGCAGTACCCTCCGGGACAGGTTGTATGAGCAGTACTTC.